This record looks at one T cell receptor beta chain sequence and its context. This sample is part of a study of blood T cell repertoires in COVID-19. For the study at large: There were acute and convalescent COVID-19 samples, and they came from the United States, Italy and Spain. Sources were T cells, B-cell-depleted T cells, or PBMCs; the material itself was cDNA or gDNA.

The CDR3 spans 16 residues. Germline CDR1 is KGHDR and CDR2 is SFDVKD. V shed 3 bases, J shed 2 bases, and the junction held 7 bases outside the gene matches. Methods used by the authors: From reference gene primer amplification, estimates of nucleated cell counts were derived. Using immunoSEQ multiplex PCR, the repertoire was profiled, and TCRdb retains in-frame clones only, with some absent. For V, J and clone size, that table is used; D and trimming come from the DNA. Of some 140,000 clones in the sample, around 88% were seen once. This clonotype originated in a man aged 45-60 years with active or convalescent COVID-19. The J gene is TRBJ2-3, the V gene TRBV24-1; 7 positions match TRBD1. The source material was peripheral blood. This CDR3 is CATSDSIGTVTDTQYF. The CDR3 DNA reads TGTGCCACCAGTGATAGCATCGGGACAGTCACAGATACGCAGTATTTT.